This T cell receptor beta chain was captured in a study of beta chain features in type 1 diabetes. This clone has just a few counts. Its matching antigen is unknown. Whole-study results and caveats: TCRB rearrangement may or may not be influenced by HLA type; here this remained unresolved. Shortening that was moderate but significant affected the TCRB CDR3s of Type 1 diabetes patients in all four CD4+ subsets. Reduced insertions and increased deletions marked VDJ junctions in type 1 diabetes patients.

The sequenced template was cDNA made from the entire isolated RNA. Repertoires were generated with immunoSEQ multiplex PCR, while TCRdb's copy carries only in-frame clones and drops some. The sample contains 500,000 to 650,000 clones, 9.5% to 15% of which appear only once. The clonotype was recovered from a young man with type 1 diabetes. Sequenced material: naive CD4+ T cells from blood.

This chain's CDR3 is CASTVGQLNTEAFF. For the CDR3, the DNA is TGTGCCAGTACGGTGGGACAGTTGAACACTGAAGCTTTCTTT. The chain combines TRBV2 with TRBJ1-1; 7 bases fit TRBD1. Germline CDR1 SNHLY, CDR2 FYNNEI. This CDR3 spans 14 amino acids. Trimming took 9 bases from V and 0 from J; bases not matched to a gene: 7.